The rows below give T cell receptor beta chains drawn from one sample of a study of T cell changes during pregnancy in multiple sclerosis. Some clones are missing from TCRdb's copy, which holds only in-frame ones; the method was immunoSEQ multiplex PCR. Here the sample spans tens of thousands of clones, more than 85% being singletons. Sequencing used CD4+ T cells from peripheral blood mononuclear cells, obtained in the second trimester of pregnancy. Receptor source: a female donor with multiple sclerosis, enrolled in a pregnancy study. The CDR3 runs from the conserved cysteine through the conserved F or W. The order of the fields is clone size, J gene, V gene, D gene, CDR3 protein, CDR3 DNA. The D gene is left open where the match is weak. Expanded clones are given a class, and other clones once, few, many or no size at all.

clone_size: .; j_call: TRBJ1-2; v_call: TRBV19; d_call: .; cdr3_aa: CASRTVGGHGYTF; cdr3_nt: TGTGCCAGTAGGACGGTAGGGGGACATGGCTACACCTTC
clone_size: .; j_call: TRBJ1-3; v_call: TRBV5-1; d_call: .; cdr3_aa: CASSLGQKTGNTIYF; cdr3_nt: TGCGCCAGCAGCCTTGGACAGAAGACCGGAAACACCATATATTTT
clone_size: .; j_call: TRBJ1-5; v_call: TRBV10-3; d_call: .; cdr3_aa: CAIRPSGDGGQPQHF; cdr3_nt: TGTGCCATCAGACCAAGCGGGGACGGGGGTCAGCCCCAGCATTTT
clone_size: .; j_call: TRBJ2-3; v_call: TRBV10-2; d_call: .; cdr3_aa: CASSGLVDTQYF; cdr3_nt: TGCGCCAGCAGTGGACTTGTGGATACGCAGTATTTT
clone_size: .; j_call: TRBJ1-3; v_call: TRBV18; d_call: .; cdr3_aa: CASSPLAAYTIYF; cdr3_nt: TGTGCCAGCTCACCACTGGCGGCATACACCATATATTTT
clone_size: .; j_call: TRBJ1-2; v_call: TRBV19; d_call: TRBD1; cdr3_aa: CASKGQGVYGYTF; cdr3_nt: TGTGCCAGTAAAGGACAGGGGGTCTATGGCTACACCTTC
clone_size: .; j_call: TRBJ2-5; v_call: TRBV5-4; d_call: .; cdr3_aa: CASSVAFLETQYF; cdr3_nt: TGTGCCAGCAGCGTAGCCTTCTTGGAGACCCAGTACTTC
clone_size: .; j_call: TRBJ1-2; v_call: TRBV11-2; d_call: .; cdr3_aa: CASSSTGSSLVGYTF; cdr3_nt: TGTGCCAGCAGCAGCACAGGGAGCTCGTTAGTTGGCTACACCTTC
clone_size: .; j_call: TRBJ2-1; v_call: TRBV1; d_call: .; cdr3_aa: CTSSHRGTSDEQFF; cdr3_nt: TGCACCAGCAGCCATCGCGGGACTAGCGATGAGCAGTTCTTC
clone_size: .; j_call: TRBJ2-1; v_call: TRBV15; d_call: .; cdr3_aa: CATSAEGGSSYNEQFF; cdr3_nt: TGTGCCACCAGCGCCGAGGGGGGGTCATCCTACAATGAGCAGTTCTTC
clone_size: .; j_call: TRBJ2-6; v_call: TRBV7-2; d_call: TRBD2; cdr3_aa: CASGRAPFSGANVLTF; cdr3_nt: TGTGCCAGCGGGAGGGCACCCTTCTCTGGGGCCAACGTCCTGACTTTC
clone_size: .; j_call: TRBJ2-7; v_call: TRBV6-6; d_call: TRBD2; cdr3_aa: CASNPGWASGSHEQYF; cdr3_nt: TGTGCCAGCAATCCCGGATGGGCTAGCGGGAGCCACGAGCAGTACTTC
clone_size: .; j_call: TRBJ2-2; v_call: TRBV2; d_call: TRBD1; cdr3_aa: CASSDLQGWTGGELFF; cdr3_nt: TGTGCCAGCAGTGATTTGCAGGGCTGGACAGGCGGGGAGCTGTTTTTT
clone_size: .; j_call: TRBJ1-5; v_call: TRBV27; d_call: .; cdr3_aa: CASSLSAGWNQPQHF; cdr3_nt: TGTGCCAGCAGTTTATCGGCAGGGTGGAATCAGCCCCAGCATTTT
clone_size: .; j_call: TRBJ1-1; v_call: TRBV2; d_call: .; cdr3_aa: CASRPGFDTEAFF; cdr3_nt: TGTGCCAGCAGGCCGGGGTTCGACACTGAAGCTTTCTTT
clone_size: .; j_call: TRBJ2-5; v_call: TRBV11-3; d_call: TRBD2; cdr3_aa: CASSLGTGLAGGETQYF; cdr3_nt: TGTGCCAGCAGCTTAGGTACCGGACTAGCGGGGGGTGAGACCCAGTACTTC
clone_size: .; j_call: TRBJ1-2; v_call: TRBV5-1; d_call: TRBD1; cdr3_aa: CASSTQGETFGYTF; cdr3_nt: TGCGCCAGCAGCACCCAGGGGGAAACTTTTGGCTACACCTTC
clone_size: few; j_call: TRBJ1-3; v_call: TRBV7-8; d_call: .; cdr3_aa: CASSTQQGAGNTIYF; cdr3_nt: TGTGCCAGCAGCACACAACAGGGAGCTGGAAACACCATATATTTT
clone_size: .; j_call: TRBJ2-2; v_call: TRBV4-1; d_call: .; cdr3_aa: CASSPWRLNETGELFF; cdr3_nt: TGCGCCAGCAGCCCCTGGCGGCTAAACGAAACCGGGGAGCTGTTTTTT
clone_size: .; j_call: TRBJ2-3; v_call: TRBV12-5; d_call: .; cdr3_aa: CASALRSPLADTQYF; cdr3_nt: TGTGCTAGTGCCCTCCGGTCTCCCTTGGCAGATACGCAGTATTTT
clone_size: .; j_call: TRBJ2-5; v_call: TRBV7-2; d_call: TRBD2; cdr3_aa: CASSLVGAGGQETQYF; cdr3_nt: TGTGCCAGCAGCTTAGTTGGGGCGGGGGGTCAAGAGACCCAGTACTTC
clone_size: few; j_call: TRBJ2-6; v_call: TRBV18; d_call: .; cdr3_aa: CASSPQGGSGANVLTF; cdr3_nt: TGTGCCAGCTCCCCCCAGGGGGGCTCTGGGGCCAACGTCCTGACTTTC
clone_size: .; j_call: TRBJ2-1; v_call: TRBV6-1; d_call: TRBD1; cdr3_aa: CASSDPGQGNSEQFF; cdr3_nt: TGTGCCAGCAGTGACCCGGGACAGGGCAATTCTGAGCAGTTCTTC
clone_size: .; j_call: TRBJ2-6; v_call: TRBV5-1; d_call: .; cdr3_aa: CASSLENLQVLTF; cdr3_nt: TGCGCCAGCAGCTTGGAAAACCTCCAGGTCCTGACTTTC
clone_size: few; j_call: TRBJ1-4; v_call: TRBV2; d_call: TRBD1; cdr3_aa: CASSPKDRINEKLFF; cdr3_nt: TGTGCCAGCAGCCCCAAGGACAGGATTAATGAAAAACTGTTTTTT
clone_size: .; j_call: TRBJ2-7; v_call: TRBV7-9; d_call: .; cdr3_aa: CASSLVSGNEQYF; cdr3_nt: TGTGCCAGCAGCTTAGTTTCAGGGAACGAGCAGTACTTC
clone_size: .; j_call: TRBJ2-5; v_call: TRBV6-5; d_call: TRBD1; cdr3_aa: CASSYGTVQETQYF; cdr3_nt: TGTGCCAGCAGTTACGGGACAGTTCAAGAGACCCAGTACTTC
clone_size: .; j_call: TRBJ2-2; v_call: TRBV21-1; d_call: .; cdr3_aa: CASSKSGGTNTGELFF; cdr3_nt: TGTGCCAGCAGCAAGTCGGGGGGCACTAACACCGGGGAGCTGTTTTTT
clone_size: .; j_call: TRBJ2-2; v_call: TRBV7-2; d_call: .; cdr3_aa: CASSLARVRNTGELFF; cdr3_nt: TGTGCCAGCAGTCTAGCCCGGGTTCGGAACACCGGGGAGCTGTTTTTT
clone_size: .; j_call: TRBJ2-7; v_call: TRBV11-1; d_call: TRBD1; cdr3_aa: CASSSQGQEIYEQYF; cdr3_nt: TGTGCCAGCAGCTCCCAGGGACAGGAAATCTACGAGCAGTACTTC
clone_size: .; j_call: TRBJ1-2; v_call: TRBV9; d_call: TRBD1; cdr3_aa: CASSLDRGAVYTF; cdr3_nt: TGTGCCAGCAGCCTCGACAGGGGCGCCGTCTACACCTTC
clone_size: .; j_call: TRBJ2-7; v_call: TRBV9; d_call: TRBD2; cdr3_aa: CASGSGVEEYEQYF; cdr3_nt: TGTGCCAGCGGGAGCGGGGTGGAGGAGTACGAGCAGTACTTC
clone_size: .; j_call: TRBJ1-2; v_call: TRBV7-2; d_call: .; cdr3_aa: CASSLGMAEYGYTF; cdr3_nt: TGTGCCAGCAGCTTAGGGATGGCGGAGTATGGCTACACCTTC
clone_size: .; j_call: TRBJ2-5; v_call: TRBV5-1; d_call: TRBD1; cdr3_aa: CASRTRGGKETQYF; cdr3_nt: TGCGCCAGCAGGACCCGAGGGGGCAAGGAGACCCAGTACTTC
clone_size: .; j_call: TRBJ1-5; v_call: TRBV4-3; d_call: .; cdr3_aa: CASSQNRGLPNQPQHF; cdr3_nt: TGCGCCAGCAGCCAAAACCGGGGTCTCCCAAATCAGCCCCAGCATTTT
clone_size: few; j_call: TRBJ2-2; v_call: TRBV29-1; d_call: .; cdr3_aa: CSVDRNTGELFF; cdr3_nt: TGCAGCGTTGACCGGAACACCGGGGAGCTGTTTTTT
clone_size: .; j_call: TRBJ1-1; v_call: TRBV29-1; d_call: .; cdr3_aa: CSVARPGWVSTEAFF; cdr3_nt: TGCAGCGTTGCTCGACCGGGGTGGGTCTCCACTGAAGCTTTCTTT
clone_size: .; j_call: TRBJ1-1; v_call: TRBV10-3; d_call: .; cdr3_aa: CATGQNTEAFF; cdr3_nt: TGTGCCACTGGACAGAACACTGAAGCTTTCTTT
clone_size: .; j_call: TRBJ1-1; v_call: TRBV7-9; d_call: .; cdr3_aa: CASSSTRNTEAFF; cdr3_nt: TGTGCCAGCAGCTCCACAAGGAACACTGAAGCTTTCTTT
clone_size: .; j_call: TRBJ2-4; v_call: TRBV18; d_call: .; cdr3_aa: CASSPSTRTDAKNIQYF; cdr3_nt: TGTGCCAGCTCTCCATCGACCCGGACAGACGCCAAAAACATTCAGTACTTC
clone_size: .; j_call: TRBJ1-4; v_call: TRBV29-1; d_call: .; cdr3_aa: CSVETVAEKLFF; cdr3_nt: TGCAGCGTTGAAACTGTCGCGGAAAAACTGTTTTTT
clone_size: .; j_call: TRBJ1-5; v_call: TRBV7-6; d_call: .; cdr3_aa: CASSLDGYQPQHF; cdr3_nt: TGTGCCAGCAGCTTAGACGGTTATCAGCCCCAGCATTTT
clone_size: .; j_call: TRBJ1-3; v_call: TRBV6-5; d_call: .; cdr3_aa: CASRRTASGNTIYF; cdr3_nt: TGTGCCAGCAGACGGACAGCCTCTGGAAACACCATATATTTT
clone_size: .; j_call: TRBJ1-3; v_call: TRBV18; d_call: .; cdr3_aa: CASSPFHGSGNTIYF; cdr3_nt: TGTGCCAGCTCACCTTTCCACGGGTCTGGAAACACCATATATTTT
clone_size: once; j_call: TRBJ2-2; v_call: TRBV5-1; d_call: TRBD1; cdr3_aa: CASSLGQGAYTGELFF; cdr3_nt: TGCGCCAGCAGCTTGGGACAGGGGGCATACACCGGGGAGCTGTTTTTT
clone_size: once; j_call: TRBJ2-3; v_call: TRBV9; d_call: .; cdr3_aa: CASSPLSTSQPTDTQYF; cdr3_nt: TGTGCCAGCAGCCCCCTATCTACGAGTCAACCCACAGATACGCAGTATTTT
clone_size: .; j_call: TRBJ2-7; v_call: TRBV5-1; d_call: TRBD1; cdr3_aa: CASRSGGPKPYEQYF; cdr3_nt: TGCGCCAGCAGATCAGGGGGCCCTAAACCCTACGAGCAGTACTTC
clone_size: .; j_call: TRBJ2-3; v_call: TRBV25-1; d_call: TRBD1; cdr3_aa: CASSVTGVPEWYF; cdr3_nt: TGTGCCAGCAGTGTCACAGGGGTCCCAGAGTGGTATTTT
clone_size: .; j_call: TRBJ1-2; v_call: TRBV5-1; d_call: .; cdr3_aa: CASSLEREDYTF; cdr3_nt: TGCGCCAGCAGCTTGGAGCGTGAAGACTACACCTTC
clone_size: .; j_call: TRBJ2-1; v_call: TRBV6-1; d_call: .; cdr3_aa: CASSGPGGNEQFF; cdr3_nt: TGTGCCAGCAGTGGCCCCGGGGGCAATGAGCAGTTCTTC
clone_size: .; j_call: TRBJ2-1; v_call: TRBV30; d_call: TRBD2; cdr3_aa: CAWSGLARDEQFF; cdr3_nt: TGTGCCTGGAGTGGACTAGCGCGAGATGAGCAGTTCTTC
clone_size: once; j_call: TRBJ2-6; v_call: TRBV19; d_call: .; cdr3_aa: CASSPRDKVPGASGANVLTF; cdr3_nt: TGTGCCAGTAGCCCCCGGGACAAAGTCCCTGGGGCCTCTGGGGCCAACGTCCTGACTTTC
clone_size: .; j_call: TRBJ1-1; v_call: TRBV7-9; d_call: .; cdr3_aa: CASSFGAGGTMNTEAFF; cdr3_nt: TGTGCCAGCAGCTTTGGCGCGGGGGGGACCATGAACACTGAAGCTTTCTTT